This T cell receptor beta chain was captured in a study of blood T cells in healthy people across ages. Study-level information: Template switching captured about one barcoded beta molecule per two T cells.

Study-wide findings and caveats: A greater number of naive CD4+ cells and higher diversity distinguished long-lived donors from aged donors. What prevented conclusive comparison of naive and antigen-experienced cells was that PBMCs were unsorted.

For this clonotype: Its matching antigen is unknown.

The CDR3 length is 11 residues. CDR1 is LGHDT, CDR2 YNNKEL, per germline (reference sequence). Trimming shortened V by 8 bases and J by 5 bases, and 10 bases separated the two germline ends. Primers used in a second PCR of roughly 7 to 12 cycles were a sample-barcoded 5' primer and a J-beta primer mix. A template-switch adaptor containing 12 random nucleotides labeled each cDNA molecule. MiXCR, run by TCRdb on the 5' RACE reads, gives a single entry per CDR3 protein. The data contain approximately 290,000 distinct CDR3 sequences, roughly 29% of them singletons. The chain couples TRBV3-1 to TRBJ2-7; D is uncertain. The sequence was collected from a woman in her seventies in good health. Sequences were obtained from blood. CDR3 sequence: CASAAGHEQYF. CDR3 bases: TGTGCCAGCGCGGCCGGACACGAGCAGTACTTC.